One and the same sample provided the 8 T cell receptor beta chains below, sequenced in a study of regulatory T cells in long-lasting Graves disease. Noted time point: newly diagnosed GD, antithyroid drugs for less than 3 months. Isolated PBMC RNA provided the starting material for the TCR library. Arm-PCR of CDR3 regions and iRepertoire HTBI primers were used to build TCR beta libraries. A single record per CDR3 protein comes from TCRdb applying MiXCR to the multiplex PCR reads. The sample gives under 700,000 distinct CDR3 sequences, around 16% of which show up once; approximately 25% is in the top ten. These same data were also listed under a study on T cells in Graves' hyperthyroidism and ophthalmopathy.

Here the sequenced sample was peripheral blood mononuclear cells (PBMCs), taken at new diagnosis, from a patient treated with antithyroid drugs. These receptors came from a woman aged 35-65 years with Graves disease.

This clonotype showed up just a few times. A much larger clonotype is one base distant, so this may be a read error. The CDR3 spells CASSPTGSPYNEQFF. The CDR3 DNA is TGTGCCAGCAGCCCGACAGGGAGCCCCTACAATGAGCAGTTCTTC. The gene calls are TRBV12-3 or TRBV12-4 and TRBJ2-1, with 7 bases lining up with TRBD1. Trimming at V came to 6 bases and at J to 2 bases, leaving 7 bases not matched to a gene. The CDR3 contains 15 residues.

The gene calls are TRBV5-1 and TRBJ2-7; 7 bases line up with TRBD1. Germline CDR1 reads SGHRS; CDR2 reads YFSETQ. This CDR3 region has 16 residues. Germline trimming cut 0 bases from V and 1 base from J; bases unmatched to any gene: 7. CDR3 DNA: TGCGCCAGCAGCTTGGCGGACAGGCCGTTTTCCTACGAGCAGTACTTC. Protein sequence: CASSLADRPFSYEQYF.

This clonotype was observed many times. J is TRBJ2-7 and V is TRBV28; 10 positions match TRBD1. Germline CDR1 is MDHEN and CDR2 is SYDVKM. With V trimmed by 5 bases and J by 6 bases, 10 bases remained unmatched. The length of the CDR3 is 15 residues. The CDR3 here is CASSVAGTGDAEQYF. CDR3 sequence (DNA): TGTGCCAGCAGTGTCGCCGGGACAGGGGACGCCGAGCAGTACTTC.

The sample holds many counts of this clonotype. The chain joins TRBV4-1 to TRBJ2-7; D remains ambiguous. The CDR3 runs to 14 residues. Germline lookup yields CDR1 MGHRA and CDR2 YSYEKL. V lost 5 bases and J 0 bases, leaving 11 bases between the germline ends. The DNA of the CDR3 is TGCGCCAGCAGCGTAGGGCCAAGCTCCTACGAGCAGTACTTC. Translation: CASSVGPSSYEQYF.

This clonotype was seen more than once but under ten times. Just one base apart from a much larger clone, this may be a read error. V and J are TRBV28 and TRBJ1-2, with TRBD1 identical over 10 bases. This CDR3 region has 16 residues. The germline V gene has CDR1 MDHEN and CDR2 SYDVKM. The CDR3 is CAGSSRDRGRIYGYTF. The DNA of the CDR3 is TGTGCCGGCAGTTCCAGGGACAGGGGCCGCATCTATGGCTACACCTTC.

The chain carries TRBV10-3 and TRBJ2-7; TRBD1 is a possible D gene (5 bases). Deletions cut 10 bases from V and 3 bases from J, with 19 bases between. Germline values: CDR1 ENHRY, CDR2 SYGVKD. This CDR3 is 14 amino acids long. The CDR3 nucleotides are TGTGCCAGCTCACCCCAGGGTGGGCGCTACGAGCAGTACTTC. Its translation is CASSPQGGRYEQYF.

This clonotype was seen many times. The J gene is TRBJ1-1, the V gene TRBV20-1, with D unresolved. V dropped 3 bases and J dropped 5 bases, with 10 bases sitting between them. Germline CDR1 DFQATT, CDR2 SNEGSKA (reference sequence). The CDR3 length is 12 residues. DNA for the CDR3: TGCAGTGCTAGCGGTTGGGGAACTGAAGCTTTCTTT. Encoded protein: CSASGWGTEAFF.

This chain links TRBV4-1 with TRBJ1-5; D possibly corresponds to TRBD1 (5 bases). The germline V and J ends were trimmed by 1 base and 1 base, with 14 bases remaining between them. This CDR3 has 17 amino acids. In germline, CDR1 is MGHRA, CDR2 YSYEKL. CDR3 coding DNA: TGCGCCAGCAGCCAAGGAATGGCAAGGGGAAGCAATCAGCCCCAGCATTTT. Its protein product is CASSQGMARGSNQPQHF.